The sequence of this T cell receptor (beta chain) was determined in a study of T cell repertoires in cytomegalovirus infection. Across the study: Indications came from public TCR beta signatures; they pointed to CMV infection and to a matching HLA type.

In germline, CDR1 is MNHEY, CDR2 SVGEGT. The CDR3 runs to 16 residues. Trimming took off 8 bases at V and 4 bases at J, with 20 bases between the two ends. Study observations and caveats: What dominated the ex vivo response were HLA-C-restricted CMV-specific TCR beta clonotypes. The cumulative frequency of public TCR beta families distinguished individuals who carried CMV together with the relevant HLA.

From the reads, TCRdb called clonotypes with MiXCR, one entry per CDR3 protein. The sample lists around 490,000 distinct CDR3 sequences, 26% occurring once. This clonotype was seen a handful of times. Antigen specificity is unknown. The sequenced sample was PBMCs. The TCR was taken from a human donor in good health (CMV status not recorded). Some clones in this sample may be carry-over from other donors' samples. The V and J genes are TRBV6-2 or TRBV6-3 and TRBJ2-2; D uncertain. DNA of the CDR3: TGTGCCAGCCGTACGGCCGATAACGTCCCCACCGGGGAGCTGTTTTTT. It codes for CASRTADNVPTGELFF.